The 3 T cell receptor beta chains reported below all come from one sample, sequenced in a study of cytomegalovirus exposure and HLA in healthy donors. Primers for the PCR totalled 60 Vbeta and 13 Jbeta. Libraries were prepared by immunoSEQ multiplex PCR; TCRdb keeps only in-frame clonotypes and omits some of them. The sample lists about 190,000 clones, roughly 83% occurring once. The sample was PBMCs. The receptors stem from a woman between 50 and 59 years old in good health and CMV-seronegative.

This clone occurred a few times. The rearrangement joins TRBV15 to TRBJ2-1, with 7 bases aligning to TRBD2. Unmatched junction bases numbered 12, after V lost 1 base and J lost 6 bases. There are 17 residues in the CDR3. The germline gives CDR1 LNHNV, CDR2 YYDKDF (reference sequence). The CDR3 DNA sequence: TGTGCCACCAGCAGAGGGGGCGGGAGATTGGCGGGCAATGAGCAGTTCTTC. This gives the protein CATSRGGGRLAGNEQFF.

The rearrangement joins TRBV9 to TRBJ2-7, with TRBD2 matching over 7 bases. Germline CDR1 SGDLS, CDR2 YYNGEE. This CDR3 region has 14 residues. V shed 4 bases, J shed 4 bases, and the junction held 8 bases outside the gene matches. Here the CDR3 reads CASSHSGGSYEQYF. The CDR3 nucleotides are TGTGCCAGCAGCCACAGTGGCGGGAGTTACGAGCAGTACTTC.

The chain has TRBV25-1 and TRBJ1-1, with D hard to call. CDR3 length equals 11 residues. The germline CDR1 and CDR2 sequences are MGHDK and SYGVNS. Trimming shortened V by 8 bases and J by 3 bases, and 7 bases separated the two germline ends. The CDR3 sequence: CASRGYTEAFF. The CDR3 DNA sequence: TGTGCCAGCCGCGGGTACACTGAAGCTTTCTTT.